The rows below give T cell receptor beta chains drawn from one sample of a study of lymphopenia after photon versus proton radiotherapy. Clones were read by immunoSEQ multiplex PCR, and TCRdb kept only the in-frame ones, dropping some. The sample shows around 28,000 clones, around 81% of them seen only once. The source material was peripheral blood, sampled from a patient treated with photon-based radiotherapy. The receptors originated from a man between 45 and 60 years old with gastric cancer. CDR3s include the opening cysteine and the closing phenylalanine or tryptophan. D genes are given only for firm matches. For some rows the clone size is stated as once, few or many, or as a class when expanded; others skip it.

TRBV4-1	NA	TRBJ1-5	NA	TGCGCCAGCAGCCAAGATGGGGGAATCGGCAATCAGCCCCAGCATTTT	CASSQDGGIGNQPQHF
TRBV7-3	NA	TRBJ1-1	TRBD1	TGTGCCAGCAGCTCATCCGGGACAGTGGCCACTGAAGCTTTCTTT	CASSSSGTVATEAFF
TRBV6-1	NA	TRBJ1-2	TRBD1	TGTGCCAGCAGTGAAGCGCGGCAGGGGGTCTATGGCTACACCTTC	CASSEARQGVYGYTF
TRBV6-1	NA	TRBJ2-7	NA	TGTGCCAGCAGCGCGACACAGAGCTCCTACGAGCAGTACTTC	CASSATQSSYEQYF
TRBV9	NA	TRBJ2-3	TRBD2	TGTGCCAGCAGGCGGGGGAGAACAGATACGCAGTATTTT	CASRRGRTDTQYF
TRBV11-2	NA	TRBJ2-2	NA	TGTGCCAGCAGCGAGATCGACAAGGGAGTAAGGGAGCTGTTTTTT	CASSEIDKGVRELFF
TRBV6-4	once	TRBJ1-6	NA	TGTGCCAGCAGTGACTCGGCCAACAGGGATTCACCCCTCCACTTT	CASSDSANRDSPLHF
TRBV19	NA	TRBJ1-1	NA	TGTGCCAGTAGTATAGAACGGGGGTTTAACACTGAAGCTTTCTTT	CASSIERGFNTEAFF
TRBV7-3	NA	TRBJ2-7	NA	TGTGCCAGCAGCTTAGACTCAATATACGAGCAGTACTTC	CASSLDSIYEQYF
TRBV5-5	NA	TRBJ2-7	NA	TGTGCCAGCAGCCGAGCCGGGACAGGGATTAGCGGGGGAAGGTACGAGCAGTACTTC	CASSRAGTGISGGRYEQYF
TRBV30	NA	TRBJ2-5	TRBD1	TGTGCCTGGAGTGAGGAACAGGGGTTTGGAGAGACCCAGTACTTC	CAWSEEQGFGETQYF
TRBV6-1	NA	TRBJ2-2	NA	TGTGCCAGCAGTGAAGACGTAGAAACCGGGGAGCTGTTTTTT	CASSEDVETGELFF